The TCR beta chain under discussion was sequenced for a study of PD-L1 blockade in urothelial cancer. Study context: Investigators checked blood 3 weeks (second dose) and 6 weeks after treatment start. Blood samples contained a median about 140,000 T cells.

Germline values: CDR1 SGHAT, CDR2 FQNNGV. Unmatched junction bases numbered 10, after V lost 5 bases and J lost 3 bases. The CDR3 runs to 15 residues. Study findings and constraints: Pretreatment peripheral blood TCR clonality that fell below the median predicted better survival among the patients studied. Tumor-associated blood clones were expanded more by durable-benefit patients at 3 weeks.

Turning to this clone: Antigen unknown.

Sequenced by immunoSEQ multiplex PCR; TCRdb stores in-frame clones only, minus some. The sample has tens of thousands of clones; 84% are singletons. The time point is: pretreatment peripheral blood. The genes are TRBV11-2 and TRBJ2-7; TRBD1 agrees at 7 bases. The sequence derives from a woman aged 70-85 years with urothelial cancer. The material sequenced was PBMCs, taken around atezolizumab (anti-PD-L1) treatment. CDR3 bases: TGTGCCAGCAGCCCTACCCCGGGACAGAGCTACGAGCAGTACTTC. It encodes CASSPTPGQSYEQYF.